This T cell receptor beta chain originates from a study of spatial heterogeneity in lung cancer. Across the study: Consistent detection of more beta-chain than alpha-chain sequences was observed. Points from the study as a whole: Ubiquitous, expanded tumor-derived TCRs were more frequently observed in blood at resection than at follow-up.

V gave up 6 bases and J gave up 0 bases; unmatched junction bases: 11. The CDR3 extends over 15 amino acids. Germline V gene sequence: CDR1 DFQATT, CDR2 SNEGSKA (reference sequence). Only a few counts were recorded for this clonotype. Its antigen is unknown. Every molecule of TCR cDNA had its own unique molecular identifier. From the 5' RACE reads, TCRdb called clonotypes with MiXCR, one entry per CDR3 protein. The table shows roughly 91,000 distinct CDR3 sequences, with about a fifth occurring only once. This sample's time point: sample taken at primary tumor resection. No cell sorting; template was whole RNA from tumor, lung tissue or PBMC. The cohort: some 73 early-stage, untreated non-small cell lung cancer patients.

The chain recombines TRBV20-1 with TRBJ2-7, with TRBD2 matching over 7 bases. The receptor comes from a male donor with early-stage non-small cell lung cancer. Material: PBMCs, obtained at surgery. The CDR3 spells CSAHELAQPSYEQYF. Written as DNA, the CDR3 is TGCAGTGCGCACGAACTAGCGCAGCCCTCCTACGAGCAGTACTTC.